This T cell receptor (beta chain) comes out of a study of glioma-infiltrating T cells after dendritic cell vaccination. Overall study: Monocyte-derived dendritic cells, cultured 6 to 8 days with IL-4 and GM-CSF, were pulsed with autologous tumor lysate. Three intradermal dendritic cell vaccine injections were given every two weeks.

Input was around 2.1 ug genomic DNA, or all available if less. The PCR used 60 V beta and 13 J beta primers. The repertoire was sequenced with immunoSEQ multiplex PCR; TCRdb's copy has only in-frame clones and lacks some. Found here are tens of thousands of clones, around 86% of them singletons; the top ten hold 6% to 8.5%. Regarding time point: after dendritic cell vaccination, including at tumor progression/relapse. The sequence was obtained from a human donor with glioblastoma. This material consisted of blood, taken after dendritic cell vaccination.

The CDR3 protein is CASSHEEGALTEAFF. CDR3 coding DNA: TGTGCCAGCAGCCACGAGGAGGGGGCTTTGACTGAAGCTTTCTTT. The chain carries TRBV4-2 and TRBJ1-1, with TRBD1 matching over 7 bases. This CDR3 comprises 15 residues. Germline V CDR1 and CDR2: LGHNA, YNFKEQ. Trimming at V came to 3 bases and at J to 5 bases, leaving 9 bases not matched to a gene.